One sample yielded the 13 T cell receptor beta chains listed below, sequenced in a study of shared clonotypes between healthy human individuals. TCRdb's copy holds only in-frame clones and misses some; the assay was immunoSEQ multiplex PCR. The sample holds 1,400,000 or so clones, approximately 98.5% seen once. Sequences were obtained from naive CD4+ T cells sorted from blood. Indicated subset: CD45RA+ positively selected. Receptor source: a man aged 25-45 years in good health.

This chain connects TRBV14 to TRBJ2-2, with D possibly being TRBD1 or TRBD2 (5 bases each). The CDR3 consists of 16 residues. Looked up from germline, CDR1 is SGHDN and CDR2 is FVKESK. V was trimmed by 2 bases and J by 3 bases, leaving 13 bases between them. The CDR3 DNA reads TGTGCCAGCAGCCAACACTTGGGGGTGGACACCGGGGAGCTGTTTTTT. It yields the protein CASSQHLGVDTGELFF.

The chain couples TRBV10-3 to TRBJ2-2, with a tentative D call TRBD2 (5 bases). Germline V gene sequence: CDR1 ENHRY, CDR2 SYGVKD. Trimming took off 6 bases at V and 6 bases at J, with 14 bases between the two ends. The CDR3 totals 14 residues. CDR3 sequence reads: CAIRKVGEAGELFF. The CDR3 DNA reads TGTGCCATCAGGAAGGTGGGAGAGGCCGGGGAGCTGTTTTTT.

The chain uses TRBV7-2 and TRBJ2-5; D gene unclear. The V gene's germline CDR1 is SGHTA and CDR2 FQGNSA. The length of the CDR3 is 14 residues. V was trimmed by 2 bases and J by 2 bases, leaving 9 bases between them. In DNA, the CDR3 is TGTGCCAGCAGCTTACGGACCTCTCAAGAGACCCAGTACTTC. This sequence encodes CASSLRTSQETQYF.

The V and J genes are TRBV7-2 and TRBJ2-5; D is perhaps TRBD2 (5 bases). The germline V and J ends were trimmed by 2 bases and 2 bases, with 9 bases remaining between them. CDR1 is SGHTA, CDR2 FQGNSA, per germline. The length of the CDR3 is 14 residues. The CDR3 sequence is CASSLFRDQETQYF. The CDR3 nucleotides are TGTGCCAGCAGCTTATTTCGGGATCAAGAGACCCAGTACTTC.

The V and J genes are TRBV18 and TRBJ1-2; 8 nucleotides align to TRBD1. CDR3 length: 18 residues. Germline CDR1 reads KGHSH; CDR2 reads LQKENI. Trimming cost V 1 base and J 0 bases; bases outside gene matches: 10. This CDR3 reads CASSPRTGTGYTNYGYTF. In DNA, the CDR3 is TGTGCCAGCTCACCACGAACCGGGACAGGTTATACTAACTATGGCTACACCTTC.

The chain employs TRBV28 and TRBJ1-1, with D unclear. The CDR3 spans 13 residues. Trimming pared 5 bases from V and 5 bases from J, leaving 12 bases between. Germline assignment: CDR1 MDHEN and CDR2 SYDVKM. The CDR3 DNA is TGTGCCAGCAGTCCAGAATGGGGAACTGAAGCTTTCTTT. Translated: CASSPEWGTEAFF.

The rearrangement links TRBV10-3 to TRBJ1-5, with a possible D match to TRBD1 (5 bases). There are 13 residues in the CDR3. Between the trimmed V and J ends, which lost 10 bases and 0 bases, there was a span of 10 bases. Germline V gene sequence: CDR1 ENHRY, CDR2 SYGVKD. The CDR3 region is CASAGNSNQPQHF. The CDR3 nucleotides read TGTGCCAGCGCAGGGAATAGCAATCAGCCCCAGCATTTT.

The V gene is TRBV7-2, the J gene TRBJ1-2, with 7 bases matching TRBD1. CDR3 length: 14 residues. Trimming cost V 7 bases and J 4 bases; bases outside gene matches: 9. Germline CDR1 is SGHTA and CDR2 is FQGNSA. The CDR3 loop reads CASTGEQGPYGYTF. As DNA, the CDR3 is TGTGCCAGCACCGGAGAACAGGGGCCCTATGGCTACACCTTC.

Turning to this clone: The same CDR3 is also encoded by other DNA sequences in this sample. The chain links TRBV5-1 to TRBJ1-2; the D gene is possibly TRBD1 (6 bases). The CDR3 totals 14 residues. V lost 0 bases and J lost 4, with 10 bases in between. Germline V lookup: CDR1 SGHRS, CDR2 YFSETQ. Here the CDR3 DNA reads TGCGCCAGCAGCTTGGAAGGACAGTCCTATGGCTACACCTTC. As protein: CASSLEGQSYGYTF.

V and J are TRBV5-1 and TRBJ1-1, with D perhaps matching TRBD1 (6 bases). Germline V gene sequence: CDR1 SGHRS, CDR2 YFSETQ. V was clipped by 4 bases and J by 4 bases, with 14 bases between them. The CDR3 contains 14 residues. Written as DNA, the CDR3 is TGCGCCAGCAGCCCAGGGGTAAGGGGCACTGAAGCTTTCTTT. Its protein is CASSPGVRGTEAFF.

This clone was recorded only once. CDR3 nucleotides: TGTGCCAGCTCACCACGGCTAGCGGGGAACCCCTACGAGCAGTACTTC. Protein product: CASSPRLAGNPYEQYF. The rearrangement joins TRBV18 to TRBJ2-7, with 9 positions matching TRBD2. Germline lookup yields CDR1 KGHSH and CDR2 LQKENI. The CDR3 length is 16 residues. Trimming at V came to 1 base and at J to 2 bases, leaving 6 bases not matched to a gene.

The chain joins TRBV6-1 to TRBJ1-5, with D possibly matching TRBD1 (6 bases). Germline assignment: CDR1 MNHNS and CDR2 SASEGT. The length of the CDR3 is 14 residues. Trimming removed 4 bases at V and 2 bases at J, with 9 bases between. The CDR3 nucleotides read TGTGCCAGCAGTGGAGGGGGGCGCAATCAGCCCCAGCATTTT. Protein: CASSGGGRNQPQHF.

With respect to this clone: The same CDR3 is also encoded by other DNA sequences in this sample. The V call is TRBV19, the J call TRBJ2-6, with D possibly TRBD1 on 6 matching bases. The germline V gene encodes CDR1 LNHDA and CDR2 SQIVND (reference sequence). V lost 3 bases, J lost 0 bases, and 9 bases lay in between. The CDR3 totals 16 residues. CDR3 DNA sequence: TGTGCCAGTAGTATCTCACAGGGCTCTGGGGCCAACGTCCTGACTTTC. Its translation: CASSISQGSGANVLTF.